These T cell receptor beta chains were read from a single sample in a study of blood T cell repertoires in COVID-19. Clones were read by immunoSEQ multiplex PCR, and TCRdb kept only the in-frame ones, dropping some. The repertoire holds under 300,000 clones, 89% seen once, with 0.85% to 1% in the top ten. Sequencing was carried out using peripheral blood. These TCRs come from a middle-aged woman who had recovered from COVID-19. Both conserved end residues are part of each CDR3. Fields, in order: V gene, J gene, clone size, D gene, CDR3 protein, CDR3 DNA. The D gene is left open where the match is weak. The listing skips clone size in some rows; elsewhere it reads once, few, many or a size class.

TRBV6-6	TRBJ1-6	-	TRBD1	CASSLVQGANSPLHF	TGTGCCAGCAGCCTTGTACAGGGGGCCAATTCACCCCTCCACTTT
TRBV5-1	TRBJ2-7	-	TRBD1	CASSGTGDSYEQYF	TGCGCCAGCAGCGGGACAGGGGACTCCTACGAGCAGTACTTC
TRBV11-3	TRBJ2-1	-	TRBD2	CASSLDSGTSGYNEQFF	TGTGCCAGCAGCTTAGATTCGGGGACTAGCGGATACAATGAGCAGTTCTTC
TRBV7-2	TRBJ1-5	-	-	CASSLGGGGNQPQHF	TGTGCCAGCAGCTTGGGCGGGGGTGGCAATCAGCCCCAGCATTTT
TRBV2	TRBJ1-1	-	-	CASSNPQGGTEAFF	TGTGCCAGCTCAAACCCCCAGGGAGGGACTGAAGCTTTCTTT
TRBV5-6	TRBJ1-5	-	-	CASSLVRGGDQPQHF	TGTGCCAGCAGCTTGGTACGGGGCGGGGATCAGCCCCAGCATTTT
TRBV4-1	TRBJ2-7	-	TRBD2	CASSQGLANSYEQYF	TGCGCCAGCAGCCAAGGACTAGCGAATTCCTACGAGCAGTACTTC
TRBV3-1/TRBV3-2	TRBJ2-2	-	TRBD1	CASSQRTGNTGELFF	TGTGCCAGCAGCCAAAGGACAGGGAACACCGGGGAGCTGTTTTTT
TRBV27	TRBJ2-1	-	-	CASSGPGTALYNEQFF	TGTGCCAGCAGTGGGCCGGGAACAGCTCTCTACAATGAGCAGTTCTTC
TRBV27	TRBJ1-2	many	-	CASSFGSGVGYTF	TGTGCCAGCAGTTTCGGATCCGGGGTTGGCTACACCTTC
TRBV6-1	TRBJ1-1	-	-	CASSEGRVTEAFF	TGTGCCAGCAGTGAGGGCAGGGTCACTGAAGCTTTCTTT
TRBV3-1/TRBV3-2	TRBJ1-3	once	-	CASSPPGRARNTIYF	TGTGCCAGCAGCCCCCCCGGCAGGGCTAGAAACACCATATATTTT
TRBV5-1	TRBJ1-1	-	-	CASSFRDNMNTEAFF	TGCGCCAGCAGCTTTAGGGACAACATGAACACTGAAGCTTTCTTT
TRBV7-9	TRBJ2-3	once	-	CASSSPSTDTQYF	TGTGCCAGCAGCTCCCCTAGCACAGATACGCAGTATTTT
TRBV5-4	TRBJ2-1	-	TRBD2	CASSSGLASFDEQFF	TGTGCCAGCAGCTCGGGACTAGCAAGTTTCGATGAGCAGTTCTTC
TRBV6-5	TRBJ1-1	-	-	CASSRHEDWSEAFF	TGTGCCAGCAGCCGTCATGAGGACTGGTCTGAAGCTTTCTTT
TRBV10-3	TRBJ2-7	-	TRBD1	CAISGQGPLEQYF	TGTGCCATCAGTGGACAGGGCCCCCTCGAGCAGTACTTC
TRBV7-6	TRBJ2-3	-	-	CASSLRGGFTDTQYF	TGTGCCAGCAGCTTAAGGGGTGGGTTCACAGATACGCAGTATTTT
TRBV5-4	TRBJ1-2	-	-	CASSLGTGRVESNYGYTF	TGTGCCAGCAGCTTAGGTACAGGTCGGGTTGAGTCTAACTATGGCTACACCTTC
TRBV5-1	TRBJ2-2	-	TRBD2	CASSLGLAGKLFF	TGCGCCAGCAGCTTGGGACTAGCGGGAAAGCTGTTTTTT